A single sample gave rise to the 8 T cell receptor beta chains below, sequenced in a study of T cell responses to AZD1222 COVID-19 vaccine. The assay was immunoSEQ multiplex PCR, and TCRdb's table has in-frame clones only and misses some. The repertoire holds more than 65,000 clones, with less than 85% as singletons. The sequenced sample was peripheral blood, obtained 28 days after the second AZD1222 dose. All receptors come from an adult who received the AZD1222 COVID-19 vaccine.

The chain uses TRBV27 and TRBJ2-1, with 10 nucleotides matching TRBD2. Germline-derived CDR1 and CDR2 are MNHEY and SMNVEV (reference sequence). This CDR3 contains 14 residues. The V and J ends lost 6 bases and 6 bases, in that order; junction bases with no gene match: 5. CDR3 DNA: TGTGCCAGCAGGAGTCTAGCGGGAGTCAATGAGCAGTTCTTC. Its translation: CASRSLAGVNEQFF.

The genes are TRBV5-1 and TRBJ2-7, with D possibly TRBD1 on 6 matching bases. Germline CDR1 and CDR2: SGHRS and YFSETQ. V was cut by 0 bases and J by 4 bases, with 11 bases left in between. The CDR3 loop spans 14 amino acids. The CDR3 region has the DNA TGCGCCAGCAGCTTGGCCTACAGGGCGTACGAGCAGTACTTC. This gives the protein CASSLAYRAYEQYF. Filled out from reference TRBV5-1 and TRBJ2-7, the complete variable domain reads KAGVTQTPRYLIKTRGQQVTLSCSPISGHRSVSWYQQTPGQGLQFLFEYFSETQRNKGNFPGRFSGRQFSNSRSEMNVSTLELGDSALYLCASSLAYRAYEQYFGPGTRLTVT.

The rearrangement uses TRBV11-3 and TRBJ1-1; no firm D call. V was trimmed by 5 bases and J by 3 bases, leaving 10 bases between them. The germline V gene has CDR1 SGHNT and CDR2 YENEEA. The CDR3 is made up of 13 amino acids. In DNA, the CDR3 is TGTGCCAGCAGCCCGTTAGTGGACACTGAAGCTTTCTTT. Translating gives CASSPLVDTEAFF. The full variable domain, rest sourced from reference TRBV11-3 and TRBJ1-1, is EAGVVQSPRYKIIEKKQPVAFWCNPISGHNTLYWYLQNLGQGPELLIRYENEEAVDDSQLPKDRFSAERLKGVDSTLKIQPAELGDSAVYLCASSPLVDTEAFFGQGTRLTVV.

Only a few counts were recorded for this clone. The rearrangement links TRBV11-3 to TRBJ1-1; a possible D gene is TRBD1 (6 bases). There are 15 residues in the CDR3. The V end lost 3 bases, the J end lost 0 bases, and 11 bases lay between the germline ends. CDR1 is SGHNT and CDR2 is YENEEA in the germline V gene. The DNA of the CDR3 is TGTGCCAGCAGCTTCGCGGGACAAGTGAACACTGAAGCTTTCTTT. This gives the protein CASSFAGQVNTEAFF.

The V call is TRBV14, the J call TRBJ2-1; 13 positions match TRBD2. The V gene end was trimmed by 3 bases and the J gene end by 4 bases; junction bases not matched to a gene: 0. There are 15 residues in the CDR3. CDR1 and CDR2 from the germline V gene are SGHDN and FVKESK. As DNA, the CDR3 is TGTGCCAGCAGCCAGGGACTAGCGGGGTACAATGAGCAGTTCTTC. It yields the protein CASSQGLAGYNEQFF.

By share, this clone counts as medium-sized. The CDR3 spells CASSTDAIYNEQFF. DNA for the CDR3: TGTGCCAGCAGTACCGACGCGATCTACAATGAGCAGTTCTTC. The rearrangement uses TRBV27 and TRBJ2-1, with unresolved D. V was clipped by 5 bases and J by 3 bases, with 11 bases between them. The V gene's germline CDR1 is MNHEY and CDR2 SMNVEV (reference sequence). This CDR3 has 14 amino acids.

In its sample, this clone is medium-sized. V gene TRBV6-5 combines with J gene TRBJ1-5; TRBD1 matches at 9 bases. Trimming removed 8 bases from V and 5 bases from J; junction bases left unmatched: 4. Per germline, CDR1 MNHEY and CDR2 SVGAGI. The CDR3 runs 13 residues. This chain's CDR3 is CASHHRGHQPQHF. CDR3 nucleotide sequence: TGTGCCAGCCATCACAGGGGGCATCAGCCCCAGCATTTT.

V is TRBV29-1 and J is TRBJ2-7; D ambiguous. CDR1 is SQVTM and CDR2 is ANQGSEA in the germline V gene. V gave up 5 bases and J gave up 6 bases, with 8 bases separating them. The CDR3 runs to 10 residues. CDR3 nucleotide sequence: TGCAGCGTTAGAACTCCCGAGCAGTACTTC. Translation: CSVRTPEQYF.